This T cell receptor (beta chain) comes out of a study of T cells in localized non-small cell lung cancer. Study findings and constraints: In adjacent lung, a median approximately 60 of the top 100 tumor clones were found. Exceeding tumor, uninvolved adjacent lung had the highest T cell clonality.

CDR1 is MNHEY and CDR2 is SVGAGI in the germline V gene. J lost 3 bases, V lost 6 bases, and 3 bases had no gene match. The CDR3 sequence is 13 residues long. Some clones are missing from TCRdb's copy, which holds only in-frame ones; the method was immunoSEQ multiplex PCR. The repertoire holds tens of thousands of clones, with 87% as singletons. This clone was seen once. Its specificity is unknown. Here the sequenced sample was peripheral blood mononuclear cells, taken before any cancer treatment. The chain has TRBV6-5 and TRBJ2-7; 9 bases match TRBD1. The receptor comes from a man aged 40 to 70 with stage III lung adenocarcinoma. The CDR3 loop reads CASRQGAIYEQYF. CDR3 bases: TGTGCCAGCAGACAGGGGGCCATCTACGAGCAGTACTTC.